This is a list of T cell receptor beta chains from one sample in a study of cytomegalovirus exposure and HLA in healthy donors. Sequencing used immunoSEQ multiplex PCR; TCRdb keeps in-frame clones, though not all of them. The data contain roughly 120,000 clones, over 6.5% of them singletons. Source material: PBMCs. Receptors originate from a woman aged 40 to 50 in good health and CMV-seropositive. Each CDR3 is given with its conserved first and last residue. D genes are given only for firm matches. Clone size is shown for a subset of rows, as once, few, many or a class of expanded clone.

>NA|TRBV5-1|TRBJ1-2|TRBD1
CASSSGDRGYGYTF
TGCGCCAGCAGCTCCGGGGACAGGGGCTATGGCTACACCTTC
>NA|TRBV19|TRBJ2-3|TRBD1
CAIPGQEIPDTQYF
TGTGCCATTCCGGGACAGGAGATTCCGGATACGCAGTATTTT
>few|TRBV5-4|TRBJ2-2|NA
CASREGRVTGELFF
TGTGCCTCGAGGGAAGGGCGAGTCACCGGGGAGCTGTTTTTT
>few|TRBV27|TRBJ1-1|NA
CATFRGMEAFF
TGTGCCACCTTCAGGGGCATGGAAGCTTTCTTT
>NA|TRBV27|TRBJ1-6|NA
CASSPGGGTPPLHF
TGTGCCAGCAGTCCTGGGGGGGGGACACCACCCCTCCACTTT
>NA|TRBV7-8|TRBJ2-7|NA
CASSLSGDYEQYF
TGTGCCAGCAGCTTATCAGGCGACTACGAGCAGTACTTC
>few|TRBV7-7|TRBJ2-1|TRBD1
CASSQDRSLYNEQFF
TGTGCCAGCAGTCAGGACAGGTCCCTATACAATGAGCAGTTCTTC
>NA|TRBV5-6|TRBJ2-7|TRBD1
CASSHRGNAYEQYF
TGTGCCAGCAGCCACAGGGGAAATGCCTACGAGCAGTACTTC
>few|TRBV30|TRBJ1-2|NA
CAWEGGTVFGYTF
TGTGCCTGGGAAGGAGGCACTGTCTTTGGCTACACCTTC
>NA|TRBV18|TRBJ1-1|TRBD1
CASSPLQGAMNTEAFF
TGTGCCAGCTCACCCCTTCAGGGGGCAATGAACACTGAAGCTTTCTTT
>NA|TRBV7-7|TRBJ2-7|NA
CASSPTGRSYEQYF
TGTGCCAGCAGCCCGACAGGTCGCTCCTACGAGCAGTACTTC
>NA|TRBV15|TRBJ1-2|TRBD1
CATSRTTGPGGYTF
TGTGCCACCAGCAGAACGACAGGGCCGGGTGGCTACACCTTC
>few|TRBV19|TRBJ1-6|TRBD1
CASTDRGISPLHF
TGTGCCAGTACGGACAGGGGGATCTCACCCCTCCACTTT
>NA|TRBV6-1|TRBJ1-2|NA
CASSEGASGYTF
TGTGCCAGCAGTGAGGGGGCGAGTGGCTACACCTTC
>NA|TRBV27|TRBJ1-1|TRBD1
CASSDRAEMNTEAFF
TGTGCCAGCAGTGACAGGGCCGAAATGAACACTGAAGCTTTCTTT
>NA|TRBV5-1|TRBJ2-1|TRBD1
CASSTGTGIYNEQFF
TGCGCCAGCAGCACCGGGACAGGAATTTACAATGAGCAGTTCTTC
>NA|TRBV5-8|TRBJ2-7|TRBD2
CASSPRTSGAYEQYF
TGTGCCAGCTCCCCCAGGACTAGCGGAGCCTACGAGCAGTACTTC
>NA|TRBV5-1|TRBJ1-1|NA
CASSLVGRNTEAFF
TGCGCCAGCAGCTTGGTGGGGAGGAACACTGAAGCTTTCTTT
>few|TRBV9|TRBJ2-7|TRBD1
CASGKGQGESGQYF
TGTGCCAGCGGAAAGGGACAGGGGGAAAGTGGGCAGTACTTC
>few|TRBV7-9|TRBJ1-1|TRBD1
CASSSNRGTYTEAFF
TGTGCCAGCAGCTCAAACAGGGGAACTTACACTGAAGCTTTCTTT
>NA|TRBV6-5|TRBJ1-3|TRBD1
CASRLTGGSGNTIYF
TGTGCCAGCAGGCTAACAGGGGGCTCTGGAAACACCATATATTTT
>NA|TRBV7-6|TRBJ1-2|NA
CASSLGQGIGYTF
TGTGCCAGCAGCCTCGGGCAGGGGATAGGCTACACCTTC
>NA|TRBV11-3|TRBJ2-2|NA
CASSFGRAANTGELFF
TGTGCCAGCAGCTTTGGCAGGGCTGCGAACACCGGGGAGCTGTTTTTT
>NA|TRBV30|TRBJ1-1|NA
CAWIEGTEAFF
TGTGCCTGGATTGAGGGTACTGAAGCTTTCTTT
>NA|TRBV29-1|TRBJ2-3|NA
CSVAGSYTDTQYF
TGCAGCGTTGCCGGTAGCTACACAGATACGCAGTATTTT
>NA|TRBV2|TRBJ2-7|NA
CASSDAYPTGYF
TGTGCCAGCAGTGACGCATACCCAACGGGGTACTTC
>few|TRBV6-5|TRBJ2-1|NA
CASSSRDWAYNEQFF
TGTGCCAGCAGTTCTCGGGACTGGGCCTACAATGAGCAGTTCTTC
>few|TRBV6-5|TRBJ1-4|NA
CASSYGPHNEKLFF
TGTGCCAGCAGTTATGGCCCCCATAATGAAAAACTGTTTTTT
>few|TRBV6-4|TRBJ1-1|NA
CASSESGRVNTEAFF
TGTGCCAGCAGTGAGTCAGGGAGGGTGAACACTGAAGCTTTCTTT
>few|TRBV6-4|TRBJ2-2|NA
CASRIQGSGTGELFF
TGTGCCAGCAGGATACAGGGTTCGGGCACCGGGGAGCTGTTTTTT
>NA|TRBV5-1|TRBJ2-1|NA
CASSWGGRYNEQFF
TGCGCCAGCAGTTGGGGGGGCCGCTACAATGAGCAGTTCTTC
>few|TRBV27|TRBJ2-1|NA
CASSRGPNEQFF
TGTGCCAGCTCAAGGGGTCCCAATGAGCAGTTCTTC
>few|TRBV30|TRBJ1-1|NA
CAWSAVGGNTEAFF
TGTGCCTGGAGTGCGGTAGGAGGGAACACTGAAGCTTTCTTT
>NA|TRBV30|TRBJ2-7|NA
CARQETYEQYF
TGTGCCCGACAGGAGACCTACGAGCAGTACTTC
>few|TRBV27|TRBJ2-3|NA
CASTREDTQYF
TGTGCCAGCACCCGAGAGGATACGCAGTATTTT
>few|TRBV7-8|TRBJ2-3|TRBD2
CASSLLAGVTDTQYF
TGTGCCAGCAGCTTACTAGCGGGGGTCACAGATACGCAGTATTTT
>few|TRBV6-5|TRBJ1-1|NA
CASSSGAGGLAEAFF
TGTGCCAGCAGCTCTGGCGCGGGGGGGTTGGCTGAAGCTTTCTTT
>few|TRBV19|TRBJ2-5|NA
CASSGGRRETQYF
TGTGCCAGCTCCGGGGGGCGCCGGGAGACCCAGTACTTC
>few|TRBV28|TRBJ1-5|NA
CASRDSDTPQHF
TGTGCCAGCAGGGACAGCGATACGCCCCAGCATTTT
>few|TRBV6-1|TRBJ1-5|NA
CASSELGGSNQPQHF
TGTGCCAGCAGTGAACTCGGAGGTAGCAATCAGCCCCAGCATTTT
>few|TRBV19|TRBJ1-1|NA
CASSWGGTEAFF
TGTGCCAGTAGTTGGGGGGGCACTGAAGCTTTCTTT
>NA|TRBV6-1|TRBJ1-1|NA
CASSESRSEAFF
TGTGCCAGCAGTGAATCCAGATCTGAAGCTTTCTTT
>NA|TRBV6-5|TRBJ1-1|TRBD1
CASSIGTEMNTEAFF
TGTGCCAGCAGTATCGGGACAGAGATGAACACTGAAGCTTTCTTT
>few|TRBV28|TRBJ1-4|NA
CASSFRGMGEKLFF
TGTGCCAGCAGTTTCAGAGGGATGGGTGAAAAACTGTTTTTT
>NA|TRBV20-1|TRBJ2-1|NA
CSARDPYEQFF
TGCAGTGCTAGAGATCCTTATGAGCAGTTCTTC
>few|TRBV10-2|TRBJ1-4|TRBD1
CASRQGWGNEKLFF
TGCGCCAGCAGACAGGGGTGGGGTAATGAAAAACTGTTTTTT
>NA|TRBV5-6|TRBJ1-4|NA
CASSSTGRGSEKLFF
TGTGCCAGCAGCTCGACCGGGCGGGGTAGTGAAAAACTGTTTTTT
>NA|TRBV9|TRBJ2-7|NA
CASGRGSYEQYF
TGTGCCTCGGGCAGGGGTTCCTACGAGCAGTACTTC
>few|TRBV18|TRBJ1-3|TRBD1
CASSPGQDLSGNTIYF
TGTGCCAGCTCACCTGGACAGGACCTCTCTGGAAACACCATATATTTT
>few|TRBV28|TRBJ2-5|NA
CASSFWAAQETQYF
TGTGCCAGCAGTTTTTGGGCAGCACAAGAGACCCAGTACTTC
>few|TRBV11-3|TRBJ2-7|TRBD1
CASSLGGQGYDEQYF
TGTGCCAGCAGCTTAGGAGGACAGGGGTATGACGAGCAGTACTTC
>few|TRBV5-4|TRBJ1-2|NA
CASSLSASYGYTF
TGTGCCAGCAGTCTAAGCGCATCCTATGGCTACACCTTC
>NA|TRBV29-1|TRBJ1-5|NA
CSVVRKSYQPQHF
TGCAGCGTTGTTAGAAAGTCATATCAGCCCCAGCATTTT
>few|TRBV6-1|TRBJ1-1|NA
CASSPNVLSTEAFF
TGTGCCAGCAGTCCTAACGTGCTAAGTACTGAAGCTTTCTTT
>few|TRBV7-9|TRBJ1-1|TRBD1
CASSPRGDRGLSSYEAFF
TGTGCCAGCAGCCCACGTGGGGACAGGGGCTTATCCTCCTATGAAGCTTTCTTT